The present T cell receptor beta chain was sequenced within a study of T-cell reconstitution after alpha-beta-depleted transplantation in children. Unique molecular identifiers were used to barcode this TCRbeta library. TCRdb ran MiXCR on the PCR reads and lists one entry per CDR3 protein. The table has about 300,000 distinct CDR3 sequences, 9.5% to 13% seen once. Findings and caveats of the study: It was reported that alpha-beta T cells came from several hundred expanded graft clones (about two months after transplant).

Turning to this clonotype: What it binds is unknown.

This CDR3 region has 17 residues. V was trimmed by 4 bases and J by 7 bases, leaving 24 bases between them. Germline CDR1 is SGHRS and CDR2 is YFSETQ. The material sequenced was PBMCs, taken before TCRalphabeta/CD19-depleted stem cell transplant. The V call is TRBV5-1, the J call TRBJ2-1; tentatively, D is TRBD2 (6 bases). The clonotype originates from a boy under three years old with acute myeloid leukemia, due to receive a stem cell transplant. The CDR3 DNA reads as TGCGCCAGCAGCGCGACCTTAGGGGAGCGGGTTGGGAATGAGCAGTTCTTC. Its protein product is CASSATLGERVGNEQFF.